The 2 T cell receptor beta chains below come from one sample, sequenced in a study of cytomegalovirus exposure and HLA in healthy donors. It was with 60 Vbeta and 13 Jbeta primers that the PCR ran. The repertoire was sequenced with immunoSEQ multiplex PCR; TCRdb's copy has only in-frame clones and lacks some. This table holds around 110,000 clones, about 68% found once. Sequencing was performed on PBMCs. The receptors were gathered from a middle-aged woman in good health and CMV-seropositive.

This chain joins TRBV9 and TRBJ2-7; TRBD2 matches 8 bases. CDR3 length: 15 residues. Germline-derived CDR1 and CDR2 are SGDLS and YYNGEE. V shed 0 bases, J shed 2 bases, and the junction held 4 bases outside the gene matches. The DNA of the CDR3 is TGTGCCAGCAGCGTAGGCGGGAGGCCTCCCTACGAGCAGTACTTC. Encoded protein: CASSVGGRPPYEQYF.

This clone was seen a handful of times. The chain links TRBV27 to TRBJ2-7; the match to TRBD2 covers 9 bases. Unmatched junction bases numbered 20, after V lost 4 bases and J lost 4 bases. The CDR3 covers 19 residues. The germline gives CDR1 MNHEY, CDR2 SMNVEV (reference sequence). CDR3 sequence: CASSSFGGRGKLKPYEQYF. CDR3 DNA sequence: TGTGCCAGCAGTTCATTTGGCGGGAGGGGGAAGCTTAAACCTTACGAGCAGTACTTC.